What follows are 10 T cell receptor beta chains derived from one specimen sequenced in a study of CD8+ T cells in alopecia areata. Treatment indicated: oral pan-JAK inhibitor, 5-10 mg twice daily. Extracted RNA was reverse transcribed into cDNA, the sequencing template. Sequencing used immunoSEQ multiplex PCR; TCRdb keeps in-frame clones, though not all of them. This sample has roughly 200,000 clones, with roughly 53% found just once. The sequences come from CD8+ T cells sorted from blood, collected at week 24, from a patient treated with tofacitinib. The receptors originated from a human donor with alopecia areata.

In its sample, this clone was seen a few times. V is TRBV15 and J is TRBJ1-5; D possibly corresponds to TRBD1 (5 bases). Trimming stripped 5 bases from V and 6 bases from J, with 11 bases between. The germline V gene encodes CDR1 LNHNV and CDR2 YYDKDF (reference sequence). The CDR3 extends over 13 amino acids. The DNA for the CDR3 is TGTGCCACCAGCTCCGAGAGGGGTCAGCCCCAGCATTTT. This translates into CATSSERGQPQHF.

The chain links TRBV10-3 to TRBJ1-2; no reliable D call. The CDR3 spans 14 residues. Germline V gene data show CDR1 as ENHRY and CDR2 as SYGVKD. V dropped 2 bases and J dropped 2 bases, with 9 bases sitting between them. The CDR3 coding sequence is TGTGCCATCAGTGAGGTAGTACCCAACTATGGCTACACCTTC. It codes for CAISEVVPNYGYTF.

This chain links TRBV29-1 with TRBJ2-2; 12 bases are shared with TRBD1. Unmatched junction bases numbered 12, after V lost 7 bases and J lost 3 bases. Germline V gives CDR1 SQVTM, CDR2 ANQGSEA. This CDR3 region has 17 residues. CDR3 region: CSGITTGTGGHTGELFF. The CDR3 coding sequence is TGCAGCGGCATTACAACCGGGACAGGGGGCCACACCGGGGAGCTGTTTTTT.

The V call is TRBV27, the J call TRBJ1-4, with D possibly TRBD1 on 5 matching bases. The CDR3 runs 15 residues. In germline, CDR1 is MNHEY, CDR2 SMNVEV (reference sequence). The V end lost 8 bases, the J end lost 7 bases, and 20 bases lay between the germline ends. The CDR3 DNA reads TGTGCCAGCCGGGAAGGGGCGGCTCAGGGTGAAAAACTGTTTTTT. Its protein product is CASREGAAQGEKLFF. The full variable domain, its missing parts supplied by reference TRBV27 and TRBJ1-4, is EAQVTQNPRYLITVTGKKLTVTCSQNMNHEYMSWYRQDPGLGLRQIYYSMNVEVTDKGDVPEGYKVSRKEKRNFPLILESPSPNQTSLYFCASREGAAQGEKLFFGSGTQLSVL.

The chain recombines TRBV28 with TRBJ1-2, with unresolved D. From germline, CDR1 is MDHEN and CDR2 SYDVKM. The CDR3 has 14 amino acids. Trimming removed 7 bases from V and 0 bases from J, with 12 bases in between. The CDR3 DNA follows: TGTGCCAGCACCAACTGGGGAGCTAACTATGGCTACACCTTC. Translation gives CASTNWGANYGYTF.

The chain links TRBV4-3 to TRBJ2-1, with 7 bases identical to TRBD1. CDR1 is LGHNA, CDR2 YSLEER, per germline. Unmatched junction bases numbered 10, after V lost 2 bases and J lost 9 bases. This CDR3 spans 15 amino acids. CDR3 loop: CASSQLTGVGSEQFF. The DNA for the CDR3 is TGCGCCAGCAGCCAACTCACAGGGGTGGGTAGTGAGCAGTTCTTC.

This clone was seen only a few times. The chain combines TRBV11-3 with TRBJ2-3; D gene ambiguous. The V end was cut by 3 bases, the J end by 5 bases, with 15 bases between. The CDR3 sequence is 15 residues long. CDR1 and CDR2 (germline): SGHNT, YENEEA. CDR3 sequence reads: CASSFSPSRRDTQYF. For the CDR3, the DNA is TGTGCCAGCAGCTTTTCCCCCTCGCGAAGAGATACGCAGTATTTT.

This chain connects TRBV29-1 to TRBJ2-5; possibly TRBD2 for D (7 bases). Gene TRBJ2-7 matches the end of the DNA better, so the J call may be wrong. The germline V gene encodes CDR1 SQVTM and CDR2 ANQGSEA. The CDR3 is 12 amino acids. The CDR3 is CSVARGANEQYF. The CDR3 region has the DNA TGCAGCGTTGCCCGGGGGGCCAACGAGCAGTACTTC.

The CDR3 DNA follows: TGTGCCACCAGGGAGGGACAGAACTATGGCTACACCTTC. Translation: CATREGQNYGYTF. The chain recombines TRBV25-1 with TRBJ1-2, with 7 positions matching TRBD1. The CDR3 is made up of 13 amino acids. In germline, CDR1 is MGHDK, CDR2 SYGVNS. Losses at the gene ends were 10 bases for V and 2 bases for J; bases not matched to a gene: 7.

On this clone: The conserved phenylalanine or tryptophan is not found at the CDR3 terminus, so this likely reflects a read error. It is unclear where the CDR3 begins or ends on the DNA, so no DNA is shown, and the CDR3 is as TCRdb lists it. The chain links TRBV5-4 to TRBJ2-3; the DNA was not compared with TRBD2, the D call given in the table. Germline CDR1 SGHNT, CDR2 YYREEE (reference sequence). The CDR3 region is 12 residues in length, termini included. The CDR3: CASSRLAGPTET.